This TCR beta chain is drawn from a study of molecular identifiers for immune sequencing clone quantification (dated by TCRdb to between 2017 and 2018). Concerning the study at large: For a replicate experiment, RNA from roughly 20,000 or 100,000 naive CD8 T cells was divided into five aliquots, and four of the five aliquots were sequenced. The study was a methods study using CD8 T cells to benchmark molecular-identifier clustering-based TCR repertoire sequencing (MIDCIRS) and TCR RNA copy counting.

Libraries of naive CD8 T cells were generated from about 21,000 to 970,000 sorted cells, with 10%, 30% or 50% of the purified RNA used. Naive CD8 T cells were FACS-sorted as CD8+CD4-CCR7+CD45RA+ on a BD FACSAria II into RLT Plus buffer. Nine to eleven TCR copies' worth of Jurkat RNA were spiked into roughly 19,000-1,000,000 naive CD8 T cell samples to test detection sensitivity. Enrichment of CD8 T cells was done with RosetteSep CD8+ T Cell Enrichment Cocktail plus Ficoll-Paque, and ACK red cell lysis came afterward. The library relied on PCR. Sequencing was carried out with an Illumina HiSeq 4000. Bulk TCR libraries were made following a previously described method, with the TCR primers given in Table S5. Total RNA was purified with the Qiagen AllPrep DNA/RNA kit. Before analysis, reads from multiple sequencing runs of the same library were pooled. As for the original processing: Only reads with exact TCR constant sequence were kept, trimmed to 150 nt, and grouped by their 12-nt molecular barcodes. Within each barcode group, reads were sub-clustered at a 15% Levenshtein threshold, and quality-weighted consensus sequences were built per RNA molecule. Non-functional sequences were discarded, and so were lower-count sequences lying one edit away from another sequence. Based on a fit of two negative binomial distributions, barcode sub-clusters having less than 20% of the maximum read count were discarded. TCRdb reanalyzed the raw reads on its own, using fastp at Q25 for trimming and MiXCR for clone calling, and kept in-frame beta chains. Every CDR3 protein is listed once, alongside the most common genes and DNA of its rows. The V and J calls and clone size come from TCRdb's table, not from the authors' own analysis. The sample table shows about 640,000 distinct CDR3 sequences, and just under 20% are seen once. The ten largest clonotypes hold roughly 0.83% of the sample.

There are many counts of this clonotype. The clone's antigen remains unknown. No much larger clone is present one base from it, and per-base qualities are unavailable. Summary of the overall study and its limitations: Identical TCR molecules sharing a barcode could cause highly expanded clone sizes to be underestimated. In CMV-specific effector cells, clones with more than 20 RNA copies accounted for over 99% of molecules, whereas in naive cells such clones accounted for under 1%. The naive libraries included spiked-in Jurkat TCR RNA (about 9 copies' worth), and this Jurkat TCR RNA is not part of the donor repertoire. Even against a background of 800,000 to 1,000,000 naive CD8 T cells, spiked-in Jurkat TCR RNA amounting to a single cell's worth was reported to be detectable. When barcode sub-clustering was left out, chimeric consensus sequences inflated TCR diversity, with chimeras reaching as high as 47%. Modeling gave 3 to 3.5 recovered TCR RNA copies per cell versus approximately 11 by digital PCR, implying approximately 32% capture efficiency.

The TCR was taken from a human donor in good health. Some libraries in this study had Jurkat cell RNA spiked in. The sample consisted of naive CD8+ T cells from blood, with Jurkat cell RNA spiked in. The meaning of the sample's cell subset or site label: FACS-sorted CD8+CD4-CCR7+CD45RA+ naive T cells.

In nucleotide form, the sequence is TGTGCCAGCAGAACCCCCTATGGCTACACCTTC. This yields the protein CASRTPYGYTF. The sequence joins TRBV28 to TRBJ1-2, with the D gene call left open. Via the germline V gene, CDR1 is MDHEN and CDR2 SYDVKM. V is reduced by 6 bases and J by 4 bases, leaving a spacing of 6 bases between them. The CDR3 goes from the cysteine to the phenylalanine over 11 residues. Only the CDR3 portion is preserved as DNA: 33 bases, with reading frame beginning at the first base.